These 18 T cell receptor beta chains originate from one sample sequenced in a study of T-cell reconstitution after alpha-beta-depleted transplantation in children. The TCRbeta library was prepared with unique molecular identifiers. One entry per CDR3 protein results from TCRdb running MiXCR on the PCR reads. The sample has hundreds of thousands of distinct CDR3 sequences; roughly 14% are singletons. Sequenced material: PBMCs, taken from the stem cell graft. These receptors were taken from a human donor who donated a stem cell graft to a child with Fanconi anemia.

The chain employs TRBV9 and TRBJ2-3; D is possibly TRBD1 or TRBD2 (7 bases each). Germline values: CDR1 SGDLS, CDR2 YYNGEE. There are 15 residues in the CDR3. The V and J ends lost 3 bases and 2 bases respectively, with 13 bases between them. Written as DNA, the CDR3 is TGTGCCAGCAGCGAGGGGGGGACAGTCACAGATACGCAGTATTTT. It specifies CASSEGGTVTDTQYF.

This clonotype was seen repeatedly, ten times or more. V gene TRBV28 combines with J gene TRBJ1-1; a possible D gene is TRBD1 (6 bases). CDR1 MDHEN and CDR2 SYDVKM come from the germline V gene. The CDR3 contains 15 residues. The ends were cut back, 4 bases at V and 4 bases at J, with 16 bases in the middle. Here the CDR3 DNA reads TGTGCCAGCAGTTCCCTAACAGGGTTGGGCACTGAAGCTTTCTTT. Its translation is CASSSLTGLGTEAFF.

This clonotype was observed at least ten times. This chain links TRBV29-1 with TRBJ2-3, with TRBD2 as a possible D gene (6 bases). CDR3 length: 12 residues. Looked up from germline, CDR1 is SQVTM and CDR2 is ANQGSEA. Trimming stripped 7 bases from V and 3 bases from J, with 11 bases between. CDR3 in DNA: TGCAGCGCAGGAGGGTCAACAGATACGCAGTATTTT. It encodes CSAGGSTDTQYF.

This sequence joins TRBV18 and TRBJ2-1; tentatively, D is TRBD1 or TRBD2 (5 bases each). The V gene's germline CDR1 is KGHSH and CDR2 LQKENI. This CDR3 has 16 residues. V lost 5 bases to trimming and J lost 9 bases, with 23 bases between them. The CDR3 coding sequence is TGTGCCAGCTCAGGAGAAAGAGGGACGCTACAGCGTGAGCAGTTCTTC. Amino acid sequence: CASSGERGTLQREQFF. The whole variable domain, remainder taken from reference TRBV18 and TRBJ2-1, is NAGVMQNPRHLVRRRGQEARLRCSPMKGHSHVYWYRQLPEEGLKFMVYLQKENIIDESGMPKERFSAEFPKEGPSILRIQQVVRGDSAAYFCASSGERGTLQREQFFGPGTRLTVL.

This clonotype was counted between two and nine times. The chain recombines TRBV29-1 with TRBJ2-1, with D tentatively TRBD2 (5 bases). V dropped 1 base and J dropped 8 bases, with 15 bases sitting between them. Germline CDR1 SQVTM, CDR2 ANQGSEA. The CDR3 spans 14 residues. The DNA for the CDR3 is TGCAGCGTTGAAGGAGGGAACCTCCGGGATGAGCAGTTCTTC. It translates to CSVEGGNLRDEQFF.

This clonotype was counted only a few times. The J gene is TRBJ2-7, the V gene TRBV20-1; 8 nucleotides agree with TRBD1. There are 15 residues in the CDR3. The germline CDR1 and CDR2 sequences are DFQATT and SNEGSKA (reference sequence). The J segment lost 2 bases and the V segment lost 6 bases, leaving 12 bases of the junction unmatched. The CDR3: CSAKPTGASTYEQYF. Written as DNA, the CDR3 is TGCAGTGCCAAGCCGACAGGGGCCTCCACCTACGAGCAGTACTTC.

This clonotype was counted many times. The chain links TRBV20-1 to TRBJ2-7; 11 nucleotides line up with TRBD1. Looked up from germline, CDR1 is DFQATT and CDR2 is SNEGSKA (reference sequence). The V gene end was trimmed by 1 base and the J gene end by 6 bases; junction bases not matched to a gene: 5. CDR3 length: 14 amino acids. The CDR3 DNA follows: TGCAGTGCTAGAGGCAGGACAGGGGGCCGCGAGCAGTACTTC. Protein: CSARGRTGGREQYF.

The table lists this clonotype with a few counts. The rearrangement links TRBV20-1 to TRBJ2-2; the D gene is possibly TRBD2 (6 bases). Germline V CDR1 and CDR2: DFQATT, SNEGSKA (reference sequence). Trimming cost V 3 bases and J 4 bases, with 12 bases left between them. CDR3 length: 14 amino acids. The chain's CDR3 is CSARPGLPTGELFF. The CDR3 nucleotides are TGCAGTGCTAGGCCGGGACTCCCCACCGGGGAGCTGTTTTTT.

This sequence joins TRBV7-2 and TRBJ1-1; D is uncertain. The germline V gene has CDR1 SGHTA and CDR2 FQGNSA. V lost 4 bases, J lost 4 bases, and 10 bases lay in between. The CDR3 loop spans 13 amino acids. CDR3 sequence: CASSSGPVTEAFF. In nucleotides, the CDR3 is TGTGCCAGCAGCTCGGGTCCGGTCACTGAAGCTTTCTTT.

The chain couples TRBV5-1 to TRBJ2-5; TRBD1 agrees at 9 bases. V trimming: 1 base; J trimming: 3 bases; junction bases outside the gene matches: 4. The CDR3 contains 15 residues. Germline lookup yields CDR1 SGHRS and CDR2 YFSETQ. In DNA, the CDR3 is TGCGCCAGCAGCTTGAACAGGGGGCAGGAAGAGACCCAGTACTTC. Protein sequence: CASSLNRGQEETQYF.

To note about this clonotype: This could be a read error, since a much larger clone is one nucleotide away. The chain uses TRBV5-1 and TRBJ2-1; D may correspond to TRBD1 or TRBD2 (5 bases each). The germline CDR1 and CDR2 sequences are SGHRS and YFSETQ. The length of the CDR3 is 16 residues. The CDR3 sequence is CASSIGTNGVYNEQLF. CDR3 nucleotides: TGCGCCAGCAGCATCGGGACCAACGGGGTTTACAATGAGCAGCTCTTC.

The chain links TRBV27 to TRBJ2-2; TRBD2 matches at 13 bases. J was trimmed by 2 bases and V by 6 bases; bases with no gene match: 9. Germline V CDR1 and CDR2: MNHEY, SMNVEV (reference sequence). This CDR3 contains 18 residues. The DNA for the CDR3 is TGTGCCAGCAGCGAACTGGGACTAGCGGGGATTAACACCGGGGAGCTGTTTTTT. Translated: CASSELGLAGINTGELFF.

Many counts were recorded for this clonotype. The chain joins TRBV9 to TRBJ2-5; possibly TRBD2 for D (6 bases). The germline V gene encodes CDR1 SGDLS and CDR2 YYNGEE. CDR3 length equals 13 residues. V gave up 4 bases and J gave up 5 bases, with 12 bases separating them. CDR3 DNA sequence: TGTGCCAGCAGCCCCCGGGACTGGGAGACCCAGTACTTC. Residues: CASSPRDWETQYF. The whole variable domain, remainder taken from reference TRBV9 and TRBJ2-5, is DSGVTQTPKHLITATGQRVTLRCSPRSGDLSVYWYQQSLDQGLQFLIQYYNGEERAKGNILERFSAQQFPDLHSELNLSSLELGDSALYFCASSPRDWETQYFGPGTRLLVL.

V usage is TRBV5-5 and J usage is TRBJ1-2; D ambiguous. CDR3 length equals 14 residues. The V gene lost 0 bases and the J gene lost 6 bases, with 12 bases spanning the gap. Germline V gene lookup returns CDR1 SGHKS and CDR2 YYEKEE (reference sequence). The CDR3 bases are TGTGCCAGCAGCTTGGCCTCCCATAGGAATGGCTACACCTTC. Its protein is CASSLASHRNGYTF. The full variable domain, its missing parts supplied by reference TRBV5-5 and TRBJ1-2, is DAGVTQSPTHLIKTRGQQVTLRCSPISGHKSVSWYQQVLGQGPQFIFQYYEKEERGRGNFPDRFSARQFPNYSSELNVNALLLGDSALYLCASSLASHRNGYTFGSGTRLTVV.

The table lists this clonotype with a few counts. V gene TRBV6-5 combines with J gene TRBJ2-5, with TRBD1 matching over 9 bases. This CDR3 is built from 17 residues. CDR1 is MNHEY and CDR2 is SVGAGI in the germline V gene. J gave up 2 bases and V 4 bases, and 11 bases lay outside the gene matches. The CDR3 region is CASSLTGGRSGQETQYF. In DNA, the CDR3 is TGTGCCAGCAGTTTGACAGGGGGTCGTTCTGGTCAAGAGACCCAGTACTTC.

In this sample, this clonotype turned up a few times. The chain carries TRBV10-1 and TRBJ2-3; 10 bases are a match to TRBD1. Germline V gene data show CDR1 as WNHNN and CDR2 as SYGVQD (reference sequence). The CDR3 is 16 residues long. V trimming: 0 bases; J trimming: 1 base; junction bases outside the gene matches: 1. The CDR3 loop is CASSESGTGGTDTQYF. For the CDR3, the DNA is TGCGCCAGCAGTGAGTCGGGGACAGGGGGCACAGATACGCAGTATTTT.

At least ten counts were recorded for this clonotype. The chain combines TRBV6-2 or TRBV6-3 with TRBJ2-1; the match to TRBD2 covers 10 bases. Trimming at V came to 4 bases and at J to 6 bases, leaving 9 bases not matched to a gene. In germline, CDR1 is MNHEY, CDR2 SVGEGT. The CDR3 is made up of 16 amino acids. CDR3 DNA: TGTGCCAGCAGTTTCCCAGCGGGGGGGACTTCCAATGAGCAGTTCTTC. This codes for CASSFPAGGTSNEQFF.

This clonotype came up a few times. One junction end disagrees with the germline gene, perhaps due to a read error. This rearrangement joins TRBV6-5 to TRBJ1-4; 9 positions match TRBD1. The CDR3 consists of 11 residues. Germline loops: CDR1 MNHEY, CDR2 SVGAGI. For the CDR3, the DNA is TGTGCCAGCTCTGGACAGGGGCGAACTGTTTTT. It is translated as CASSGQGRTVF.